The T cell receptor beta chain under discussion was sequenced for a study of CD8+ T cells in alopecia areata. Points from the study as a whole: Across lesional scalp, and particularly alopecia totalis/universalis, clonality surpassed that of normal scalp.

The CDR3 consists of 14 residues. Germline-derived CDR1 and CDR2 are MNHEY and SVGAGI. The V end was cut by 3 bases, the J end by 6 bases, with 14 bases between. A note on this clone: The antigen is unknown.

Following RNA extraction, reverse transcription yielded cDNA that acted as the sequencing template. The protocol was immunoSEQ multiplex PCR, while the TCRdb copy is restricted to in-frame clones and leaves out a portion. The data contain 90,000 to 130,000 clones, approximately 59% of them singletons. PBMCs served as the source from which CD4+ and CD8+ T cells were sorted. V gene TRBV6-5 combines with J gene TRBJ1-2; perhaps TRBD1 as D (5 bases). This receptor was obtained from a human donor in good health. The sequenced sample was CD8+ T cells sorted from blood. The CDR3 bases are TGTGCCAGCAGTTATTCCGCAGAGGGACATGGCTACACCTTC. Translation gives CASSYSAEGHGYTF.